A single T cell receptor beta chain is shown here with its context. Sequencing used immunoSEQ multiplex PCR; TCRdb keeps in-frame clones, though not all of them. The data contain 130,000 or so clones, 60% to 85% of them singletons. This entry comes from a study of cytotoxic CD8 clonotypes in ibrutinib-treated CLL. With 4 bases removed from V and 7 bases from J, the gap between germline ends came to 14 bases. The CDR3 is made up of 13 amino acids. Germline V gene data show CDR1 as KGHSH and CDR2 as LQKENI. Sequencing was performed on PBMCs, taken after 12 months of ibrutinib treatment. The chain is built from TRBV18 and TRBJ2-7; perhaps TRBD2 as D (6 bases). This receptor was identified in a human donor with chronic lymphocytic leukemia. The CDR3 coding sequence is TGTGCCAGCTCACTCGCCCCTCGGGGGGAGCAGTACTTC. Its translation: CASSLAPRGEQYF.